The rows below give T cell receptor beta chains drawn from one sample of a study of cytomegalovirus exposure and HLA in healthy donors. Assay used: immunoSEQ multiplex PCR; TCRdb lists only in-frame clones, some missing. The sample yields approximately 100,000 clones, approximately 66% seen once. Sequenced input: PBMCs. These TCRs come from a woman aged 50 to 60 in good health and CMV-seronegative. Each CDR3 is given with its conserved first and last residue. A D gene is named only where the DNA matches it firmly. Expanded clones are given a class, and other clones once, few, many or no size at all.

j_gene	d_gene	v_gene	abundance	CDR3aa	CDR3nt
TRBJ2-5	TRBD1	TRBV6-1	NA	CASSDGQVSGPTQYF	TGTGCCAGCAGTGATGGACAGGTCTCGGGACCGACCCAGTACTTC
TRBJ2-7	TRBD1	TRBV28	NA	CASSDRVVYEQYF	TGTGCCAGCAGTGACAGGGTCGTCTACGAGCAGTACTTC
TRBJ1-1	NA	TRBV7-2	once	CASSRGLPEAFF	TGTGCCAGCAGCCGAGGGTTACCTGAAGCTTTCTTT
TRBJ2-5	TRBD1	TRBV7-2	NA	CASSSQGVGETQYF	TGTGCCAGCAGCTCCCAGGGGGTAGGAGAGACCCAGTACTTC
TRBJ2-2	TRBD1	TRBV5-1	NA	CASSADRENTGELFF	TGCGCCAGCAGCGCGGACAGGGAGAACACCGGGGAGCTGTTTTTT
TRBJ2-5	NA	TRBV6-1	NA	CASSEAYRVGETQYF	TGTGCCAGCAGTGAAGCTTACAGGGTGGGAGAGACCCAGTACTTC
TRBJ2-3	TRBD2	TRBV2	NA	CASSQYRSGTSGRTDTQYF	TGTGCCAGCAGTCAATATCGCTCCGGGACTAGCGGGAGGACAGATACGCAGTATTTT
TRBJ2-7	NA	TRBV20-1	few	CSARGQIEQYF	TGCAGTGCTAGAGGACAGATCGAGCAGTACTTC
TRBJ2-7	TRBD1	TRBV19	NA	CASSMGQGVYEQYF	TGTGCCAGTAGTATGGGACAGGGGGTCTACGAGCAGTACTTC
TRBJ1-4	TRBD1	TRBV7-8	NA	CASSPTGYDEKLFF	TGTGCCAGCAGCCCGACAGGGTATGATGAAAAACTGTTTTTT
TRBJ2-7	NA	TRBV19	NA	CASKPDRWGTEQYF	TGTGCCAGCAAACCAGACAGGTGGGGTACCGAGCAGTACTTC
TRBJ1-1	NA	TRBV15	once	CAASREGLNTEAFF	TGTGCCGCCAGCAGAGAGGGACTTAACACTGAAGCTTTCTTT